This is a list of T cell receptor beta chains from one sample in a study of Graves' ophthalmopathy and Graves' hyperthyroidism. TCRdb reprocessed the multiplex PCR reads with MiXCR, giving one entry per CDR3 protein. Seen here are approximately 380,000 distinct CDR3 sequences, roughly 21% observed once, and the top ten hold around 3.1%. Sequenced material: peripheral blood. The receptors were gathered from a woman under 30 with stable Graves' hyperthyroidism. Both conserved end residues are part of each CDR3. The D gene is left open where the match is weak. Size is stated for part of the rows, as once, few or many counts, or as a class when the clone is expanded.

V gene,J gene,clone size,D gene,CDR3 protein,CDR3 DNA
TRBV2,TRBJ1-2,few,.,CASSGAYMLYGYTF,TGTGCCAGCAGTGGGGCCTACATGTTATATGGCTACACCTTC
TRBV7-2,TRBJ1-1,many,TRBD1,CASSNRQGNTEAFF,TGTGCCAGCAGCAACCGACAGGGGAACACTGAAGCTTTCTTT
TRBV7-2,TRBJ2-7,many,.,CASSLDGAGQYF,TGTGCCAGCAGCTTAGACGGGGCAGGGCAGTACTTC
TRBV14,TRBJ2-7,many,TRBD1,CASSQERTGGSYF,TGTGCCAGCAGCCAAGAGAGGACAGGGGGATCGTACTTC
TRBV20-1,TRBJ1-2,many,.,CSARGTDLAGYTF,TGCAGTGCTAGGGGGACGGACTTGGCGGGCTACACCTTC
TRBV24-1,TRBJ2-5,many,TRBD1,CATSPSGGVETQYF,TGTGCCACGTCCCCCTCAGGGGGCGTGGAGACCCAGTACTTC
TRBV19,TRBJ1-1,many,TRBD1,CASSTGQGFENTEAFF,TGTGCCAGTAGTACCGGACAGGGTTTCGAAAACACTGAAGCTTTCTTT
TRBV20-1,TRBJ1-1,many,.,CSASMGKITEAFF,TGCAGTGCTAGTATGGGGAAGATCACTGAAGCTTTCTTT
TRBV28,TRBJ1-2,.,.,CASSPEQVNYGYTF,TGTGCCAGCAGTCCAGAACAAGTTAACTATGGCTACACCTTC
TRBV7-9,TRBJ1-6,once,.,CASSLSTQGLGSPLHF,TGTGCCAGCAGCTTGAGCACGCAGGGGTTGGGTTCACCCCTCCACTTT
TRBV30,TRBJ1-1,many,.,CAWSVWRPNTEAFF,TGTGCCTGGAGTGTGTGGAGGCCGAACACTGAAGCTTTCTTT
TRBV7-2,TRBJ1-3,many,TRBD1,CASSLELTGLSGNTIYF,TGTGCCAGCTCCCTCGAACTGACAGGGCTCTCTGGAAACACCATATATTTT
TRBV20-1,TRBJ1-5,once,.,CSATSYSNQPQHF,TGCAGTGCTACCTCTTATAGCAATCAGCCCCAGCATTTT
TRBV19,TRBJ1-1,many,.,CASSMRFDPRNTEAFF,TGTGCCAGTAGTATGAGATTCGATCCTAGGAACACTGAAGCTTTCTTT
TRBV12-5,TRBJ1-2,many,.,CASGWGGKGNLYGYTF,TGTGCTAGTGGTTGGGGAGGGAAGGGGAACCTATATGGCTACACCTTC
TRBV12-3/TRBV12-4,TRBJ1-3,many,.,CASSFGMREEF,TGTGCCAGCAGTTTCGGTATGCGGGAAGAATTT
TRBV5-1,TRBJ2-7,many,TRBD2,CASTRGLAGRYEQYF,TGCGCCAGCACCCGGGGACTAGCGGGAAGGTACGAGCAGTACTTC
TRBV15,TRBJ2-5,many,.,CATSRDPAEQETQYF,TGTGCCACCAGCAGAGATCCAGCAGAGCAAGAGACCCAGTACTTC
TRBV19,TRBJ2-7,many,.,CASSISGTTYEQYF,TGTGCCAGTAGTATCAGCGGAACTACCTACGAGCAGTACTTC
TRBV12-3/TRBV12-4,TRBJ1-5,many,.,CASSFTGYQPQHF,TGTGCCAGCAGTTTTACAGGTTATCAGCCCCAGCATTTT
TRBV29-1,TRBJ1-1,.,.,CSVEMLGGYTDAFF,TGCAGCGTTGAAATGTTGGGCGGGTACACTGATGCTTTCTTT
TRBV9,TRBJ2-7,.,.,CASSTRGDYEQYF,TGTGCCAGCAGCACACGGGGCGACTACGAGCAGTACTTC
TRBV28,TRBJ1-1,.,TRBD1,CASSLTDRQNTEAFF,TGTGCCAGCAGTTTAACGGACAGGCAGAACACTGAAGCTTTCTTT
TRBV13,TRBJ2-5,.,TRBD1,CASSPYRGPQPQYF,TGTGCCAGCAGCCCCTACAGGGGTCCTCAGCCCCAGTACTTC
TRBV20-1,TRBJ2-2,many,.,CSASSGIGTGELFF,TGCAGTGCTAGCTCAGGGATCGGCACCGGGGAGCTGTTTTTT
TRBV7-2,TRBJ1-6,many,.,CASSLTGAANSPLHF,TGTGCCAGCAGCCTGACAGGAGCAGCTAATTCACCCCTCCACTTT
TRBV6-2/TRBV6-3,TRBJ2-4,many,.,CASSPTGPKNIQYF,TGTGCCAGCAGTCCAACAGGGCCCAAAAACATTCAGTACTTC